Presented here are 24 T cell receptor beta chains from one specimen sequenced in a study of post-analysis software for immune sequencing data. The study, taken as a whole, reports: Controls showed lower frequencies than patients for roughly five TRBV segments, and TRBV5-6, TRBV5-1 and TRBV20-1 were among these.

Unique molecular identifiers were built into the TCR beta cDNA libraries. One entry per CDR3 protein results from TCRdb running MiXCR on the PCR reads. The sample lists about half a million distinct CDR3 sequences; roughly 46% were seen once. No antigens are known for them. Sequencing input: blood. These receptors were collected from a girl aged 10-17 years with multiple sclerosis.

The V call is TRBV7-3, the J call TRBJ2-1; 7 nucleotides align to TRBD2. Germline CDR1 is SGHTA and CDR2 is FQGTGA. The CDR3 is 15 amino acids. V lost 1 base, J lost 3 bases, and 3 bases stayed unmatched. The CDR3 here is CASSLNSGYYNEQFF. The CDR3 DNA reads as TGTGCCAGCAGCTTAAATAGCGGGTACTACAATGAGCAGTTCTTC.

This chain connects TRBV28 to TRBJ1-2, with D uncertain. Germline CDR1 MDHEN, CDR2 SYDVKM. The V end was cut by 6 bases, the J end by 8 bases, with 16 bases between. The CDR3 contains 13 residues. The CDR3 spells CASRPTGEEGYTF. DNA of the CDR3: TGTGCCAGCAGACCGACCGGGGAAGAAGGCTACACCTTC.

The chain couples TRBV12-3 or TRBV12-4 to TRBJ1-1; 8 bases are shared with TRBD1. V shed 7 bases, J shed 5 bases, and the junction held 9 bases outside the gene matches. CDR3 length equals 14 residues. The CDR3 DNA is TGTGCCAGCAACCCCGGACAGGGAGGAACTGAAGCTTTCTTT. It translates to CASNPGQGGTEAFF.

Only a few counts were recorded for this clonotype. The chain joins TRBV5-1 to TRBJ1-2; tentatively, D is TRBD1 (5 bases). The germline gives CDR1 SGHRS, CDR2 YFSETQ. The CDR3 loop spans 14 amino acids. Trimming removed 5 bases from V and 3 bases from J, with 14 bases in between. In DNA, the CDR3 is TGCGCCAGCAGGCTGCAGGGAGGGGACTATGGCTACACCTTC. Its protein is CASRLQGGDYGYTF.

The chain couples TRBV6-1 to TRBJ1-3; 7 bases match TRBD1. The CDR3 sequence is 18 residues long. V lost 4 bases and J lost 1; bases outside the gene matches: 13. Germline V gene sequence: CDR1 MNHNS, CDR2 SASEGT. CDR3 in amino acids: CASSASRFEGASGNTIYF. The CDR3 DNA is TGTGCCAGCAGTGCGTCAAGATTTGAGGGGGCGTCTGGAAACACCATATATTTT.

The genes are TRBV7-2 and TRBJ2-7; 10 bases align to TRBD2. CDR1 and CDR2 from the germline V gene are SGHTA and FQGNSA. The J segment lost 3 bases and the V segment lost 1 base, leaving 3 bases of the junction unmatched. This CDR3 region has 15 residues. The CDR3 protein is CASSLDTSGNYEQYF. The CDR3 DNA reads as TGTGCCAGCAGCTTAGATACTAGCGGGAACTACGAGCAGTACTTC. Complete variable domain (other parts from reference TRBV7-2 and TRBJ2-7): GAGVSQSPSNKVTEKGKDVELRCDPISGHTALYWYRQSLGQGLEFLIYFQGNSAPDKSGLPSDRFSAERTGGSVSTLTIQRTQQEDSAVYLCASSLDTSGNYEQYFGPGTRLTVT.

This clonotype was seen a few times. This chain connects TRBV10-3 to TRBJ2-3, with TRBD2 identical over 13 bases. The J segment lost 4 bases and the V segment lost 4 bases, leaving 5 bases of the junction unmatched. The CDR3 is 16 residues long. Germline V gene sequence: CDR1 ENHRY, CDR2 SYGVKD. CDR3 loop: CAISGTSGSIADTQYF. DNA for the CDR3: TGTGCCATCAGTGGGACTAGCGGGAGTATCGCAGATACGCAGTATTTT.

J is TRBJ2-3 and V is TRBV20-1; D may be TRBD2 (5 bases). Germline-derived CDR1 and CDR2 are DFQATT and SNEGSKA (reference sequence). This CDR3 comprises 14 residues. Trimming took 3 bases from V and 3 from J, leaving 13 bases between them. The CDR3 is CSARTLGKTDTQYF. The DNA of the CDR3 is TGCAGTGCTAGGACACTAGGTAAAACAGATACGCAGTATTTT.

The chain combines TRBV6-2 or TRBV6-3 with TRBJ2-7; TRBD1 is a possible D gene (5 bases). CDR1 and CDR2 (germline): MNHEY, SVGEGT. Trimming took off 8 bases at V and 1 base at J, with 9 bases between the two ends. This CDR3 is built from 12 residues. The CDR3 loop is CASSRESYEQYF. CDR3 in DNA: TGTGCCAGCTCCAGGGAATCCTACGAGCAGTACTTC.

CDR3 protein: CAWSGGQGTWYEQYF. CDR3 nucleotides: TGTGCCTGGAGTGGAGGGCAGGGGACGTGGTACGAGCAGTACTTC. The chain carries TRBV30 and TRBJ2-4; D may be TRBD1 (6 bases). Matching the DNA end better, TRBJ2-7 makes the J call doubtful. CDR1 is GTSNPN and CDR2 is SVGIG in the germline V gene (reference sequence). This CDR3 contains 15 residues.

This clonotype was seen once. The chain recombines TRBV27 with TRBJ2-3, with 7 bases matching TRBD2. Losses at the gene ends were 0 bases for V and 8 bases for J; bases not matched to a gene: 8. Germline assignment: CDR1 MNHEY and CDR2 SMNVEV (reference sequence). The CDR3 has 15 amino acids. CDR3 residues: CASSLSLVAGFTQYF. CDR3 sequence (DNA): TGTGCCAGCAGTTTATCATTGGTAGCGGGCTTTACGCAGTATTTT.

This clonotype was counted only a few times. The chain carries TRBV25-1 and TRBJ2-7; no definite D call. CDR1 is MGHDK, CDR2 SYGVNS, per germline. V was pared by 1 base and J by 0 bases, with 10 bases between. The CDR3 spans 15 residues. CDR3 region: CASSESGRFSYEQYF. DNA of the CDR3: TGTGCCAGCAGTGAATCTGGCAGGTTCTCCTACGAGCAGTACTTC.

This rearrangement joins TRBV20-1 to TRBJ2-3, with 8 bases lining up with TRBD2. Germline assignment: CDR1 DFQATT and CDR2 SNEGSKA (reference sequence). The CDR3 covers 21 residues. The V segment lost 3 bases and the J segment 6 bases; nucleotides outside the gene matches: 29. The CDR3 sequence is CSASLYIVRGIGAGGLDTQYF. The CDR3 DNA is TGCAGTGCTAGCCTCTACATTGTGAGAGGGATTGGGGCGGGAGGTCTGGATACGCAGTATTTT.

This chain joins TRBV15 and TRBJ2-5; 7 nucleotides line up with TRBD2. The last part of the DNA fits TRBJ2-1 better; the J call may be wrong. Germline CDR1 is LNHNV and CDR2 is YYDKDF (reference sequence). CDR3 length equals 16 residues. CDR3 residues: CATSRDGVGGQETQFF. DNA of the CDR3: TGTGCCACCAGCAGAGATGGAGTGGGAGGGCAAGAGACCCAGTTCTTC.

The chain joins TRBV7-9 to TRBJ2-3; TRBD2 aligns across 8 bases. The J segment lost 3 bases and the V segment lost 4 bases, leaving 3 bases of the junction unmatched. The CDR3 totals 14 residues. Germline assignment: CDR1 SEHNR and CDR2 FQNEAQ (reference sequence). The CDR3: CASSYSGKTDTQYF. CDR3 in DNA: TGTGCCAGCAGCTATAGCGGGAAGACAGATACGCAGTATTTT.

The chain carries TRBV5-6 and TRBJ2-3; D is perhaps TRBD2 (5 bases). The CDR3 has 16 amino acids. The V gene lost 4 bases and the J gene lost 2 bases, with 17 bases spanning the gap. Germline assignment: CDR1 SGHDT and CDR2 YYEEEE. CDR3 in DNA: TGTGCCAGCAGCCCACAAGGACTGGGAGACACAGATACGCAGTATTTT. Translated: CASSPQGLGDTDTQYF.

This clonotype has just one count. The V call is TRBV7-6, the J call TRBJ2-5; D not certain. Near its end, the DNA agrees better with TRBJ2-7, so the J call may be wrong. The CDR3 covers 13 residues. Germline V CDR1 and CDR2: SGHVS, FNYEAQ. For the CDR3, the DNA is TGTGCCAGCAGCTTAATGGGCGGCGACGAGCAGTACTTC. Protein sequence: CASSLMGGDEQYF.

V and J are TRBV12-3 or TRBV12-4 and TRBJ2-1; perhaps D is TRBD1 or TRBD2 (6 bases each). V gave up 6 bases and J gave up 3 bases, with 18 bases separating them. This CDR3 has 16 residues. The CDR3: CASSPQRGRLYNEQFF. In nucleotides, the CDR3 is TGTGCCAGCAGCCCTCAACGGGGGCGTCTCTACAATGAGCAGTTCTTC.

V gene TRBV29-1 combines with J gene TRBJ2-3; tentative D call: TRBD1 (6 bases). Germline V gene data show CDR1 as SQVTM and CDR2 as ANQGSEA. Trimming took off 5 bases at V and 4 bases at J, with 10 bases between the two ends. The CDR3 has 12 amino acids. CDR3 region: CSVFRGSDTQYF. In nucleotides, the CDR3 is TGCAGCGTTTTTAGGGGGTCAGATACGCAGTATTTT.

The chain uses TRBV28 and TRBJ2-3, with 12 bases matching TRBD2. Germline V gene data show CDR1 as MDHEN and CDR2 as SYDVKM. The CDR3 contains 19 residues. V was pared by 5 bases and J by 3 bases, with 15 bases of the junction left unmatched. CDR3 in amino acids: CASSPGLAGPGRKTDTQYF. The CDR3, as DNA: TGTGCCAGCAGTCCGGGACTAGCGGGTCCCGGGAGGAAAACAGATACGCAGTATTTT.

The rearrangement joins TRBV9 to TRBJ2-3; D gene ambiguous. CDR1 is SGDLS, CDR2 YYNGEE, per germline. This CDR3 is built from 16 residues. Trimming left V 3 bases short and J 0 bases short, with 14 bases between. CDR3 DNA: TGTGCCAGCAGCGCCCTAGGAGCACCAAGCACAGATACGCAGTATTTT. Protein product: CASSALGAPSTDTQYF.

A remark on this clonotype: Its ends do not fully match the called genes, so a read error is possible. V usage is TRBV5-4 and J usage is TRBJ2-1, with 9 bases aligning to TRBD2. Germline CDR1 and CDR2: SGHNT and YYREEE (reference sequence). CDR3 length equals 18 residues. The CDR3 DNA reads TGTGCCAGCAGCTTCCTAGCGGGACGGTACACAATCCACGGTGAGCGGTTCTTC. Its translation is CASSFLAGRYTIHGERFF. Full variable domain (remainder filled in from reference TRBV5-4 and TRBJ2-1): ETGVTQSPTHLIKTRGQQVTLRCSSQSGHNTVSWYQQALGQGPQFIFQYYREEENGRGNFPPRFSGLQFPNYSSELNVNALELDDSALYLCASSFLAGRYTIHGERFFGPGTRLTVL.

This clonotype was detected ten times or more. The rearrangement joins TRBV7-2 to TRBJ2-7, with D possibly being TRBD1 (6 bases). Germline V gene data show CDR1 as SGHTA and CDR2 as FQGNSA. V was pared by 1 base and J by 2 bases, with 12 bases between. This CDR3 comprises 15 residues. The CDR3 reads CASSLGAGAAYEQYF. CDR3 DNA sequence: TGTGCCAGCAGCTTAGGGGCAGGGGCCGCCTACGAGCAGTACTTC.

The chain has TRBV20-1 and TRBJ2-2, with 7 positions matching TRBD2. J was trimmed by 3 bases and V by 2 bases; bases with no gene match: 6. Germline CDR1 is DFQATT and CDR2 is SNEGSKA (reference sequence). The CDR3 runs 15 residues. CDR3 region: CSARIAGRDTGELFF. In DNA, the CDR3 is TGCAGTGCTAGAATAGCGGGCAGGGACACCGGGGAGCTGTTTTTT.